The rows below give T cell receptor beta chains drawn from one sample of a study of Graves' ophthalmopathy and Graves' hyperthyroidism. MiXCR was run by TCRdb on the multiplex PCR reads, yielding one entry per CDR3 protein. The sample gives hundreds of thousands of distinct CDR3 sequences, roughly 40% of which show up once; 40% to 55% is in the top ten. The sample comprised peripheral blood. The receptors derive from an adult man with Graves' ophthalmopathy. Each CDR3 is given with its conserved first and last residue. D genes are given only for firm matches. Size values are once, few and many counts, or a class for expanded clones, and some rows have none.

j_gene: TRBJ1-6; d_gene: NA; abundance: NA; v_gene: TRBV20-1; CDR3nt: TGCAGTACTAGAGATTTCCGGGGAGAGTCACCCCTCCACTTT; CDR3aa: CSTRDFRGESPLHF
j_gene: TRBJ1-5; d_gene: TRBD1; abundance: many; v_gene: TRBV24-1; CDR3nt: TGTGCCAGCAGTCCGCCGGGACAGGGGACCGTTCGGGATCAGCCCCAGCATTTT; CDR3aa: CASSPPGQGTVRDQPQHF
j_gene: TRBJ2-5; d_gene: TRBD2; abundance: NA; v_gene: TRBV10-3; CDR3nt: TGTGCCATCAGTGGAGGGACTACCCAAGAGACCCAGTACTTC; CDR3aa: CAISGGTTQETQYF
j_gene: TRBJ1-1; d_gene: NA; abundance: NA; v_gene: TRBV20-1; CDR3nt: TGCAGTGCTAGAGATTCTTTTAAGAACACTGAAGCTTTCTTT; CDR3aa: CSARDSFKNTEAFF
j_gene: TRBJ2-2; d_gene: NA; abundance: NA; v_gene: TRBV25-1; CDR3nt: TGTGCCAGCAGCCAAGGGGGACATGCAGCCGGGGAGCTGTTTTTT; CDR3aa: CASSQGGHAAGELFF
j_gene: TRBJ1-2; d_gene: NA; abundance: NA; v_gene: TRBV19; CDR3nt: TGTGCCAGTAGGGACAGCCCCTTTGAGGGCTACACCTTC; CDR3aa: CASRDSPFEGYTF
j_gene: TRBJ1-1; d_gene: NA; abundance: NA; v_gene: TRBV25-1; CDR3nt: TGTGCCAGCAGTTTTTACCGGGGCGGGATGAACACTGAAGCTTTCTTT; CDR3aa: CASSFYRGGMNTEAFF
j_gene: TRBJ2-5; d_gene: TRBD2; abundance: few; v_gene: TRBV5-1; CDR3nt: TGCGCCAGCAGCGGCGGGACTAGCGGGAGTGGGGAGACCCAGTACTTC; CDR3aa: CASSGGTSGSGETQYF
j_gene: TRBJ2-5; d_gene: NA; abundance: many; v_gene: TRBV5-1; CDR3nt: TGCGCCAGCAGCTTGGAGTCGACCCAGTACTTC; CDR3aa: CASSLESTQYF
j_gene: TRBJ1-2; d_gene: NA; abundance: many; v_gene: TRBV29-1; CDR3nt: TGCAGCGTTGAGAGGCTCCCCTATGGCTACACCTTC; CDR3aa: CSVERLPYGYTF
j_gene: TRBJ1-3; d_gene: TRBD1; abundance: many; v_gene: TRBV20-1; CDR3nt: TGCAGTGCTAGAGGACAGGGGGCGGGAGGAAACACCATATATTTT; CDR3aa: CSARGQGAGGNTIYF
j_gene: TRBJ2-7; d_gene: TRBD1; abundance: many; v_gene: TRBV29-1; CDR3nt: TGCAGCGTTGAGCCCGGGACAGCGAAAACCTACGAGCAGTACTTC; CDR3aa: CSVEPGTAKTYEQYF
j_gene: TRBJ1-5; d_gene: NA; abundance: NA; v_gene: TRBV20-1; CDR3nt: TGCAGTGCTAGAAAGGGGGGATTGGGCAATCAGCCCCAGCATTTT; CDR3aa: CSARKGGLGNQPQHF
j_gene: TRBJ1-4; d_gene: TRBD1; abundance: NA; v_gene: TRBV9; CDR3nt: TGTGCCAGCAGCGTAGGGACAGGGCCTAATGAAAAACTGTTTTTT; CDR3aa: CASSVGTGPNEKLFF
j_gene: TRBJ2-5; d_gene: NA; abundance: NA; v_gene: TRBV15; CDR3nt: TGTGCCACCAGCAGAGCGCTAGGTACCGTCGGTCAGCCCCAGTACTTC; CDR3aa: CATSRALGTVGQPQYF
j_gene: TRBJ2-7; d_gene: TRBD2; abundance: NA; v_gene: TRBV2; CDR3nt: TGTGCCAGCAGATCGGGAGGGGGACTCTACGAGCAGTACTTC; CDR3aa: CASRSGGGLYEQYF
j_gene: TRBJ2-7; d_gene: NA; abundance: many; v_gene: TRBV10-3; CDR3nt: TGTGCCATCAGTGAGTCGAATCGGTGGGTCGAGCAGTACTTC; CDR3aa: CAISESNRWVEQYF
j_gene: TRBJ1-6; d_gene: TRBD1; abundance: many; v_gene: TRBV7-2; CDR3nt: TGTGCCAGCAGCACCACAGGGGGCTCTTCACCCCTCCACTTT; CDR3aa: CASSTTGGSSPLHF
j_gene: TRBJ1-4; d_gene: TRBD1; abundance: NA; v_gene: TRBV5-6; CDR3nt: TGTGCCAGCAGCTTGCCCACAGGGGTGGCTGAAAAACTGTTTTTT; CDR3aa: CASSLPTGVAEKLFF
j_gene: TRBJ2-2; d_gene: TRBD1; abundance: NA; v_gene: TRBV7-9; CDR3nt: TGTGCCAGCAGTTCTTATAGGACAGGGGGGGAGCTGTTTTTT; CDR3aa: CASSSYRTGGELFF
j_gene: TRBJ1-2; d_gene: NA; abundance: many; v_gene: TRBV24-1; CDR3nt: TGTGCCACCAGTCATCAGAACTATGGCTACACCTTC; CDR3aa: CATSHQNYGYTF
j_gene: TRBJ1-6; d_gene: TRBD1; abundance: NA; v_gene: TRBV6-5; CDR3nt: TGTGCCAGCAGCCCTAGGACAGGGTTAGGGTCACCCCTCCACTTT; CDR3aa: CASSPRTGLGSPLHF
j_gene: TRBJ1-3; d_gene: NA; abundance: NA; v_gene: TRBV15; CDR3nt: TGTACCACCGGTGGGGGAAACACCGTATATTTT; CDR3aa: CTTGGGNTVYF
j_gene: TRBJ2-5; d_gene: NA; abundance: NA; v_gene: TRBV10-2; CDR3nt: TGCGCCAGCAGTGATGGGGGGCGCCTAGAGACCCAGTACTTC; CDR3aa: CASSDGGRLETQYF
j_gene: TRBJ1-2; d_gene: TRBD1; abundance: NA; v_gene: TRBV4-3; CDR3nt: TGCGCCAGCAGCCAAGATACCGGGACAGGGCTCTATGGCTACACCTTC; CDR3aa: CASSQDTGTGLYGYTF
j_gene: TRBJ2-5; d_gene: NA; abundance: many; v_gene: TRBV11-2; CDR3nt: TGTGCCAGCAGCTGGTCCGAGACCCAGTACTTC; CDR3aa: CASSWSETQYF
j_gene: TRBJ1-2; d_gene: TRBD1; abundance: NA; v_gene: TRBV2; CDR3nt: TGTGCCAGCAGGGCACAGGGGGGGGGCTATGGCTACATCTTC; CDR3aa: CASRAQGGGYGYIF
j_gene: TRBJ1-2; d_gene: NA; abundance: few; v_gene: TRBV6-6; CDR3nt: TGTGCCAGCAGTCGGAACAGTGATGGCTACACCTTC; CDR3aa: CASSRNSDGYTF
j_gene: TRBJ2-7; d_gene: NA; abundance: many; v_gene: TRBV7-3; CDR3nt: TGTGCCAGCAGCTCGACTGGGGCTACGCGGGAGCAGTACTTC; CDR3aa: CASSSTGATREQYF
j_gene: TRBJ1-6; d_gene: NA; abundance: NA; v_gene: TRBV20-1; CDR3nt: TGCAGTGCTAGAGCCCCACGGGGGCCCTCACCCCTCCACTTT; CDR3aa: CSARAPRGPSPLHF
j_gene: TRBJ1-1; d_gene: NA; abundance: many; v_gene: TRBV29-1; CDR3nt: TGCAGCGTTCAAGGGGTGAGGGGCAAGGGGACTGAAGCTTTCTTT; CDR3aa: CSVQGVRGKGTEAFF
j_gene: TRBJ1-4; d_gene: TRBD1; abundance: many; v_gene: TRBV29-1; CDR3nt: TGCAGCGTTGGAGGGGGCTCTGGTGAAAAACTGTTTTTT; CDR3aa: CSVGGGSGEKLFF
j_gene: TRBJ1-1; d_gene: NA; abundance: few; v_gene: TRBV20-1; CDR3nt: TGCAGTGCTAGCCCTCAAACCGGGGGCACTGAAGCTTTCTTT; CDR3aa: CSASPQTGGTEAFF
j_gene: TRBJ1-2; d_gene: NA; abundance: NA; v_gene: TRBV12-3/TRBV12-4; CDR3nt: TGTGCCAGCAGTTACTCCCGTAATGGCTACACCTTC; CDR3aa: CASSYSRNGYTF
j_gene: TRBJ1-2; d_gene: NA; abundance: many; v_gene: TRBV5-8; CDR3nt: TGTGCCAGCAGCCTCGACGTTACACATGGCTACACCTTC; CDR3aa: CASSLDVTHGYTF
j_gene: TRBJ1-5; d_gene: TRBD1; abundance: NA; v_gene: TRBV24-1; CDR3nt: TGTGCCAGCAGAGGACCCGGGACAGGGGATCAGCCCCAGCATTTT; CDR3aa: CASRGPGTGDQPQHF
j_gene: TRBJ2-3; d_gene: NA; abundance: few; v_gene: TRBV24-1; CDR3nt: TGTGCCACCAGTGACCCAGGGACAGATACGCAGTATTTT; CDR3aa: CATSDPGTDTQYF
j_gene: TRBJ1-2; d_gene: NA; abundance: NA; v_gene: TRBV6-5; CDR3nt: TGTGCCAGCAAGAGGTCCAGGACAAAGAATTACTATGGCTACACCTTC; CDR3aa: CASKRSRTKNYYGYTF
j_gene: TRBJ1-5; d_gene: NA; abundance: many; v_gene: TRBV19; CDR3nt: TGTGCCAGTAACGAAGGGGGTATAGGTCCCAATCAGCCCCAGCATTTT; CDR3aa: CASNEGGIGPNQPQHF
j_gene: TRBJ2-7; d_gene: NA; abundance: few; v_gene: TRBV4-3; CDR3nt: TGCGCCAGCAGCCAGAGGGATACCTCCTACGAGCAGTACTTC; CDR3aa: CASSQRDTSYEQYF
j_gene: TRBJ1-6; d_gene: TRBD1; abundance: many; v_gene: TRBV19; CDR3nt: TGTGCCAGTAGTCCGGACAGGGACTCACCCCTCCACTTT; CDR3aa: CASSPDRDSPLHF
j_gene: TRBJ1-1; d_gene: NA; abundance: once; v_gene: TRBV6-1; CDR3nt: TGTGCCAGCACCTGGGATGAGCCTGAAGCCTTCTTT; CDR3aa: CASTWDEPEAFF
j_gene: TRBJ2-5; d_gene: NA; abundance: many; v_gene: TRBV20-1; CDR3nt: TGCAGTGCTAGGTGGGAGACCCAGTACTTC; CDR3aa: CSARWETQYF
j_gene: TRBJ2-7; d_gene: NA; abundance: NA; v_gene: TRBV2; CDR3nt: TGTGCCAGCAGTTTCGGACAGAAGCAGTACTTC; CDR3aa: CASSFGQKQYF
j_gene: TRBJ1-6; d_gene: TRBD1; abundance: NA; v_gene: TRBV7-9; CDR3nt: TGTGCCAGCAGCCAAAATCAACAGGGGTGGTCACCCCTCCACTTT; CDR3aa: CASSQNQQGWSPLHF
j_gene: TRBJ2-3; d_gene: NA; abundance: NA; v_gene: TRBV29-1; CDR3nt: TGCAGCGTTGATACCTACCTAAGCACAGATACGCAGTATTTT; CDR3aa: CSVDTYLSTDTQYF
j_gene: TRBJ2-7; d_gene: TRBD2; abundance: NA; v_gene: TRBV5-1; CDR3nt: TGCGCCAGTACAGCGGGAGAGGCGTACGAGCAGTACTTC; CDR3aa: CASTAGEAYEQYF
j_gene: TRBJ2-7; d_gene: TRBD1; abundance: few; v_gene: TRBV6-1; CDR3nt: TGTGCCAGCAGTGAAGCGGGGACAGTCGACGAGCAGTACTTC; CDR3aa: CASSEAGTVDEQYF
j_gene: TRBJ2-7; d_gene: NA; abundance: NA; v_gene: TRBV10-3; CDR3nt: TGTGCCAGCAGTCAGTCAGACAAGCAGTACTTC; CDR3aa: CASSQSDKQYF
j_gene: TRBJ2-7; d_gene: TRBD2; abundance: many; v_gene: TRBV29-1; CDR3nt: TGCAGCGTTGAAGCGGTACGGGGGGGCTCCTACGAGCAGTACTTC; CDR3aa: CSVEAVRGGSYEQYF
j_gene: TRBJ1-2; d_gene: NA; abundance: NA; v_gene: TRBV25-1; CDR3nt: TGTGCTACACTGGACAATAGAAGGAACTATGGCTACACCTTC; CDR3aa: CATLDNRRNYGYTF
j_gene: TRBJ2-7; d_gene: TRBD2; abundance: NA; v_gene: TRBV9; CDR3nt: TGTGCCAGCAGCGTCGGAGTGGGAAGCGGGAGTGTCGCCTACGAGCAGTACTTC; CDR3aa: CASSVGVGSGSVAYEQYF
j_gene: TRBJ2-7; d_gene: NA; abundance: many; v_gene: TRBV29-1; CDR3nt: TGCAGCGTTGCGGAGGCCGCCTACGAGCAGTACTTC; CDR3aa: CSVAEAAYEQYF
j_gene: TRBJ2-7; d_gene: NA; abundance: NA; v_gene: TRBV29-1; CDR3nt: TGCAGCGTGTCCAGGGACTCCTACGAGCAGTACTTC; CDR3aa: CSVSRDSYEQYF
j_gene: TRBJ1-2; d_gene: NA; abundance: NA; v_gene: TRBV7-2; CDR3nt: TGTGCCAGCAACCCGGGGCGCGGCTATGGCTACACCTTC; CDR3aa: CASNPGRGYGYTF
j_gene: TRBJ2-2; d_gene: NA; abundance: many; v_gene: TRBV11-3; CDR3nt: TGTGCCAGCAGCTTAGGGGTCACCGGGGAGCTGTTTTTT; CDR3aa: CASSLGVTGELFF
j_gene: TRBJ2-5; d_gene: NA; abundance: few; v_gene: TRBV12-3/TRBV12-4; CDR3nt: TGTGCCAGCAGAGAACAGTCCACAGGTTGGGAGACCCAGTACTTC; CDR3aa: CASREQSTGWETQYF